This TCR beta chain was observed in a study of T cells in Graves' hyperthyroidism and ophthalmopathy. General study results and limits: Ophthalmopathy cases were set apart from stable hyperthyroidism by a 13 V-J model. The majority of expanded thyroid clonotypes above 0.001 also appeared in blood.

CDR3 length: 13 residues. The V gene end was trimmed by 7 bases and the J gene end by 7 bases; junction bases not matched to a gene: 6. This clonotype was counted a few times. Its antigen is currently unknown. Using RNA transcripts as the source, TCR beta CDR3 regions were amplified. When the TCR CDR3 underwent first-round RT-PCR, the HTBI primer set was used. Each CDR3 protein gets one entry after TCRdb re-called the multiplex PCR reads with MiXCR. This table has around 760,000 distinct CDR3 sequences, about a third appearing once. Patients aged 18 to 65 had newly diagnosed hyperthyroidism lasting under 2 months. The study based diagnoses on clinical symptoms, serum thyroxine and TRAb, thyroid ultrasound and orbital computed tomography.

Sequenced input: blood. The TCR sequence derives from a middle-aged woman with Graves' hyperthyroidism. This chain uses TRBV12-3 or TRBV12-4 with TRBJ1-2; 10 bases are shared with TRBD1. CDR3 nucleotides: TGTGCCAGCATTTTGACAGGGGGCGTTGGCTACACCTTC. Encoded protein: CASILTGGVGYTF.